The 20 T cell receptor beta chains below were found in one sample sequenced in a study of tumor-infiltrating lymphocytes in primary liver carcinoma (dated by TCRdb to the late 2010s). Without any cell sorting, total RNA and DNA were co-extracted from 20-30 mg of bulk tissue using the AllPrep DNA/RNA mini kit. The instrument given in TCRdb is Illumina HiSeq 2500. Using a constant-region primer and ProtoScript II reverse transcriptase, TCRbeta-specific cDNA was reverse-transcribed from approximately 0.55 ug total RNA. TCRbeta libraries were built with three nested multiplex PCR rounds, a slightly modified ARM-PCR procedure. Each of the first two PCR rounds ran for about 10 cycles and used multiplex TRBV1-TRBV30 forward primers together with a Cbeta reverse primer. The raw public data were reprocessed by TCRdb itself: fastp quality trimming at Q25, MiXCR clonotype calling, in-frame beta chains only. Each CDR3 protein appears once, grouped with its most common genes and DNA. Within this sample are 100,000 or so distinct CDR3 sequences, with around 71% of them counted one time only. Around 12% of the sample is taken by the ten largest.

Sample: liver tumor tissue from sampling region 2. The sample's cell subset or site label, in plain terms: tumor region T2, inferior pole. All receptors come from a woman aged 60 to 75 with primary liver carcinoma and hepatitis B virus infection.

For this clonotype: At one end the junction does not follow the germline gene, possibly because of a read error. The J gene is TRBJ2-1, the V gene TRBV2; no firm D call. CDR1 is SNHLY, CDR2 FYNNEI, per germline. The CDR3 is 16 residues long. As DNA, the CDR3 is TGTGCCAGCAGTGAAGAGCGCCTAAGCTCCTACAATGGGCAGTTCTTC. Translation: CASSEERLSSYNGQFF.

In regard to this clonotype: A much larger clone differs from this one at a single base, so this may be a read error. The CDR3 nucleotides are TGTGTCAGCAGCTTTTGGGGGCGGGACACCGGGGAGCTGTTTTTT. Translation: CVSSFWGRDTGELFF. The chain carries TRBV5-6 and TRBJ2-2; a weak D match, TRBD1 (6 bases). This CDR3 has 15 amino acids. Looked up from germline, CDR1 is SGHDT and CDR2 is YYEEEE.

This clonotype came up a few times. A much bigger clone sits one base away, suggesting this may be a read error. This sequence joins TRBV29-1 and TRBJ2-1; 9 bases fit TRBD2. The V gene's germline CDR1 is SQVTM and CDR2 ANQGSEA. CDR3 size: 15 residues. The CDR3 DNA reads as TGCAGCGTTGAGGGGTCGGGTAGCGGGAGTGATGAGCAGCTCTTC. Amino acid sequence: CSVEGSGSGSDEQLF.

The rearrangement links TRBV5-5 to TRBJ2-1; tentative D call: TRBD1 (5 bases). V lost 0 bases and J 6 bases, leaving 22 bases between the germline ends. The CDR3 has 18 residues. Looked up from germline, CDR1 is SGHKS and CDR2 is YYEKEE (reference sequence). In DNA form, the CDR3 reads TGTGCCAGCAGCTTGGGCTGGGGCACCTATCTATGGATCAATGAGCAGTTCTTC. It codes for CASSLGWGTYLWINEQFF. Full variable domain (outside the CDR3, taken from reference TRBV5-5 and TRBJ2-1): DAGVTQSPTHLIKTRGQQVTLRCSPISGHKSVSWYQQVLGQGPQFIFQYYEKEERGRGNFPDRFSARQFPNYSSELNVNALLLGDSALYLCASSLGWGTYLWINEQFFGPGTRLTVL.

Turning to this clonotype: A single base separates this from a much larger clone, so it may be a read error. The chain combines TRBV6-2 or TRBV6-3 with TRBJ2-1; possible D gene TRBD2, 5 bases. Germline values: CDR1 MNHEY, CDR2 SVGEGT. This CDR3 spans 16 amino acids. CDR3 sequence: CASTKRPTPPRNEHFF. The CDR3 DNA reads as TGTGCCAGCACCAAGCGGCCGACACCCCCGCGCAATGAGCATTTCTTC.

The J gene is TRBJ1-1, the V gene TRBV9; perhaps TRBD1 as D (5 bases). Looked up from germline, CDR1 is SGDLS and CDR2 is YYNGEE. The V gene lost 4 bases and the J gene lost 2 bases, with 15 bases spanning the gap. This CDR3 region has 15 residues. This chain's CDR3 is CASSPAPRDNTEAFF. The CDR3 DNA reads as TGTGCCAGCAGCCCAGCCCCCAGGGACAACACTGAAGCTTTCTTT.

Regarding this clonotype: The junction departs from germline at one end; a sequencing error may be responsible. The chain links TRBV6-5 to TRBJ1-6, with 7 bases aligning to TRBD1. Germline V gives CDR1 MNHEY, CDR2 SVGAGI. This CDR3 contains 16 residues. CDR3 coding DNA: TGTACCAGCAGTTACAGGGGTGGGTCCTATAATTCACCCCTCCACTTC. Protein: CTSSYRGGSYNSPLHF.

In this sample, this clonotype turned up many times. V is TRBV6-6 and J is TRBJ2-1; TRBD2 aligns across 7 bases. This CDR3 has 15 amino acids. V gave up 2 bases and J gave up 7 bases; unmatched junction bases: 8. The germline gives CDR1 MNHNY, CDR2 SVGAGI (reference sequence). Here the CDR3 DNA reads TGTGCCAGCAGTTACCTAGCGGTCGGGGGGAATGAGCAGTTCTTC. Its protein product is CASSYLAVGGNEQFF.

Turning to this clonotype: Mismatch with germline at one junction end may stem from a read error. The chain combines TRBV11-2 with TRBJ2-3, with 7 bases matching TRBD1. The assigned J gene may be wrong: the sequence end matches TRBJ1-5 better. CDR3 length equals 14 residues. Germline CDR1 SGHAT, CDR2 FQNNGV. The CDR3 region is CASSLDREIDTQHF. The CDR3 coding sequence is TGCGCCAGCAGCTTAGACAGGGAGATCGACACGCAGCATTTT.

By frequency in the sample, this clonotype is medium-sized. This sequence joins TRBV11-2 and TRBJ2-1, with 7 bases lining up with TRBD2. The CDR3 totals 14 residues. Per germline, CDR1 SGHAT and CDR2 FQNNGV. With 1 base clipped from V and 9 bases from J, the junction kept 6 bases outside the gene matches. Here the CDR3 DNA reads TGTGCCAGCAGCTTAGCCGGGGGGAGGGGTGAGCAGTTCTTC. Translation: CASSLAGGRGEQFF.

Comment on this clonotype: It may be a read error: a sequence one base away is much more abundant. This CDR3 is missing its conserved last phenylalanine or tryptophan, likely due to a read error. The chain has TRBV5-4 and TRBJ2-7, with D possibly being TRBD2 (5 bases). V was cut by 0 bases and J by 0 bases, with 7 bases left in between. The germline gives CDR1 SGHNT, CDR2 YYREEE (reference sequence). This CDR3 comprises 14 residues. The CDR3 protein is CASSLAGDSYEQYL. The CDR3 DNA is TGTGCCAGCAGCTTGGCCGGGGACTCCTACGAGCAGTACCTC.

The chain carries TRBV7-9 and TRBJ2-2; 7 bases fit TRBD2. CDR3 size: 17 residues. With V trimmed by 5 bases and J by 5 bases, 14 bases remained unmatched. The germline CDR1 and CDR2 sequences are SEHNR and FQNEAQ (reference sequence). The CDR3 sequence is CASSLMGGGGGTGELFF. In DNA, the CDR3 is TGTGCCAGCAGCCTCATGGGCGGGGGAGGTGGGACCGGGGAGCTGTTTTTT.

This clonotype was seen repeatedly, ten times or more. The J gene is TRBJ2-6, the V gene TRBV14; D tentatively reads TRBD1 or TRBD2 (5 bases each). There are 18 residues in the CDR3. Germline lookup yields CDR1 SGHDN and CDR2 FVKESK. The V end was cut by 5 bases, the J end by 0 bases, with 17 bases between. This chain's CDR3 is CASSSTGRLSSGANVLTF. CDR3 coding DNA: TGTGCCAGCAGCTCTACGGGACGGTTAAGCTCTGGGGCCAACGTCCTGACTTTC.

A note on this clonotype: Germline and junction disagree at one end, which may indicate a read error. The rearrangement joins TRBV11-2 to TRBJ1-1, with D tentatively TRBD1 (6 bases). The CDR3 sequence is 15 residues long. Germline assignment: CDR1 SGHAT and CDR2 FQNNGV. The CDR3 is CASSVDGQSDTEAVF. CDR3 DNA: TGTGCCAGCAGTGTAGACGGACAGTCTGACACTGAAGCTGTCTTT.

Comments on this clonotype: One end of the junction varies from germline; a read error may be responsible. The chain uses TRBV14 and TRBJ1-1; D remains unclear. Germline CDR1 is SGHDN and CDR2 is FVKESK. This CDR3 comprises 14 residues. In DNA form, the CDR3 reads TGTGCCAGCAGCCAAGATCTCCGGAACATTGAAGCTTTCTTT. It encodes CASSQDLRNIEAFF.

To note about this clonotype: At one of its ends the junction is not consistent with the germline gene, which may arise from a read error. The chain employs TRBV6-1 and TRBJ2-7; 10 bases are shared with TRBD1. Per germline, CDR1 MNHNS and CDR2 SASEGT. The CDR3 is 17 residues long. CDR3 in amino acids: CTSSDKGTGDPSYEQYF. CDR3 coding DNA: TGTACCAGCAGTGACAAGGGGACAGGGGATCCCTCCTACGAGCAGTACTTC.

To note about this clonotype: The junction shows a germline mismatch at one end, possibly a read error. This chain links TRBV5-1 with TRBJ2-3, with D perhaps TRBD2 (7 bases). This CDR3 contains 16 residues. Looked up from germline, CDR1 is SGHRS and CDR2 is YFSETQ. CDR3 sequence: CASSLSGQTSIDTQYF. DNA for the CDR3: TGTGCCAGCAGCTTATCCGGACAGACTAGCATAGATACGCAGTATTTT.

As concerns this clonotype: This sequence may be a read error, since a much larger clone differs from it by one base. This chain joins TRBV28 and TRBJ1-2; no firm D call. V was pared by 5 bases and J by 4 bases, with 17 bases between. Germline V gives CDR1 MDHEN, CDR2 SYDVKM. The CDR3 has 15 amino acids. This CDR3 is CASSVLGATGYGYTF. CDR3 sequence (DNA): TGTGCCAGCAGTGTATTGGGCGCCACCGGCTATGGCTACACCTTC.

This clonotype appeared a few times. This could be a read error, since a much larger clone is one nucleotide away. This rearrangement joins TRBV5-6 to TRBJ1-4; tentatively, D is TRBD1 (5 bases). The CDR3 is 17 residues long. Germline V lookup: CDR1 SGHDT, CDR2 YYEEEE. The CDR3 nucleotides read TGTGTCAGCAGCCGAATGCCGGGGGTAGCAACTAATGAAAAACTGTTTTTT. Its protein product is CVSSRMPGVATNEKLFF.

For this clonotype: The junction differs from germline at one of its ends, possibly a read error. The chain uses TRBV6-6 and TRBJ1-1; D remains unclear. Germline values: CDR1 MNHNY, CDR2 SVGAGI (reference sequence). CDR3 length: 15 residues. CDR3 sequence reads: CACSYAGTMNTDAFF. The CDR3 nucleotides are TGTGCCTGCAGTTACGCGGGAACCATGAACACTGATGCTTTCTTT.